This T cell receptor beta chain emerged from a study of T-cell memory formation after mild COVID-19. Background on the study: Largely, the TCR clusters proved donor specific.

This clonotype was observed many times. Its specificity is unknown. In TCRdb, the 5' RACE reads were re-called with MiXCR into one record per CDR3 protein. The sample has 25,000 to 35,000 distinct CDR3 sequences; around a fifth are singletons. Notes on the study in general: A subset of responding clones appeared in pre-infection memory, suggesting cross-reactive memory joined. While clones contracting from day 15 to 85 were balanced between CD4 and CD8, later expanders leaned CD4+. A second wave of clones peaked on day 37, and their SARS-CoV-2 specificity went unconfirmed.

Germline V gene sequence: CDR1 SGHVS, CDR2 FNYEAQ. Germline trimming cut 5 bases from V and 7 bases from J; bases unmatched to any gene: 9. This CDR3 has 16 residues. This rearrangement joins TRBV7-6 to TRBJ2-1; 12 positions match TRBD2. The material sequenced was PBMCs or a T cell subset sorted from them (not recorded which). The TCR originated in an adult who had mild COVID-19 (a few samples of this study predate the infection). Cell type and time point are not known. The CDR3 sequence is CASSHPSGGAGNEQFF. CDR3 nucleotide sequence: TGTGCCAGCAGCCATCCTAGCGGGGGGGCTGGAAATGAGCAGTTCTTC. Variable domain in full (rest from reference TRBV7-6 and TRBJ2-1): GAGVSQSPRYKVTKRGQDVALRCDPISGHVSLYWYRQALGQGPEFLTYFNYEAQQDKSGLPNDRFSAERPEGSISTLTIQRTEQRDSAMYRCASSHPSGGAGNEQFFGPGTRLTVL.